The following is a T cell receptor beta chain sequence with its context. Data came from immunoSEQ multiplex PCR; TCRdb stores just in-frame clones and leaves some out. The table records around 73,000 clones, 85% to 95% of them present only once. The sample is drawn from a study of technical replicates of blood from a handful of donors. The CDR3 loop spans 14 amino acids. Trimming removed 0 bases from V and 7 bases from J, with 12 bases in between. The germline V gene encodes CDR1 SGHTA and CDR2 FQGNSA. The chain uses TRBV7-2 and TRBJ2-5; perhaps TRBD2 as D (5 bases). This receptor was identified in a human donor in good health. Some clones in this sample may be carry-over from other donors' samples. Source material: PBMCs. The CDR3 coding sequence is TGTGCCAGCAGCTTAGCGCGGGTCCTTGGGACCCAGTACTTC. It is translated as CASSLARVLGTQYF. The variable domain in full, completed from reference TRBV7-2 and TRBJ2-5, reads GAGVSQSPSNKVTEKGKDVELRCDPISGHTALYWYRQSLGQGLEFLIYFQGNSAPDKSGLPSDRFSAERTGGSVSTLTIQRTQQEDSAVYLCASSLARVLGTQYFGPGTRLLVL.